This TCR beta chain was obtained from a study of early T cells in non-severe SARS-CoV-2 infection. The V end lost 5 bases, the J end lost 6 bases, and 10 bases lay between the germline ends. CDR3 length: 13 amino acids. Regarding the study as a whole: Missing private and CD4 specificities, VDJdb matching favored anti-spike CD8 responses.

This clonotype was detected ten times or more. The target antigen is unknown. Researchers tagged individual cDNA molecules with unique molecular identifiers. TCRdb used MiXCR to reprocess the 5' RACE reads, holding one entry per CDR3 protein. The sample lists around 47,000 distinct CDR3 sequences, roughly 9.6% seen once, with less than 15% in the top ten. The sequenced material came from whole blood. The gene calls are TRBV12-3 or TRBV12-4 and TRBJ2-2; perhaps D is TRBD1 or TRBD2 (5 bases each). This receptor was identified in an adult who was a healthcare worker with PCR-confirmed SARS-CoV-2 infection or an uninfected control (not recorded which). CDR3 nucleotide sequence: TGTGCCAGCAGTAGTGGGGGTCCCGGGGAGCTGTTTTTT. Translated: CASSSGGPGELFF.